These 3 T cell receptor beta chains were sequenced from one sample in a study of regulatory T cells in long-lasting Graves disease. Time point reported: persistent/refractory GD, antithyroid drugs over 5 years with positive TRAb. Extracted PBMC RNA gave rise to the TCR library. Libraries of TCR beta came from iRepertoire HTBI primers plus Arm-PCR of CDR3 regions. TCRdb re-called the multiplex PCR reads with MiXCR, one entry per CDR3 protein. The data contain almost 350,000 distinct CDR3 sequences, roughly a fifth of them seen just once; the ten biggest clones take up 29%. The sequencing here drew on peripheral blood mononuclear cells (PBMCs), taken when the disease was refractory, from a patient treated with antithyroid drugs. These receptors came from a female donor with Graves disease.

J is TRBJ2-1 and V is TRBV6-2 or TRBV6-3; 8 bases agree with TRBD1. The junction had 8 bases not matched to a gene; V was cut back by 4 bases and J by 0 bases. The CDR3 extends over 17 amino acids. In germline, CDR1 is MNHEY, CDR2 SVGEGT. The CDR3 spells CASSSTGAYSSYNEQFF. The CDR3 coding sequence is TGTGCCAGCAGTTCGACAGGGGCCTATAGCTCCTACAATGAGCAGTTCTTC.

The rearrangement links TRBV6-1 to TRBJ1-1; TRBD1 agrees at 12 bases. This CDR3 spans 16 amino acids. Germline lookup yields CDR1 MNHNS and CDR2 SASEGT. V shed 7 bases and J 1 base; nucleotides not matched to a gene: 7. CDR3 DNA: TGTGCCAGCACTCGGGACAGGGGGCTAGGGAACACTGAAGCTTTCTTT. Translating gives CASTRDRGLGNTEAFF.

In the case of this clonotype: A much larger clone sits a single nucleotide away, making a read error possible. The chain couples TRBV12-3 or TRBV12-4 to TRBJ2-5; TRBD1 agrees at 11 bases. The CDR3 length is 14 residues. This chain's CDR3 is CACSGTGGGETQHF. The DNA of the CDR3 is TGTGCCTGCTCCGGGACAGGGGGGGGAGAGACCCAGCACTTC.